The rows below give T cell receptor beta chains drawn from one sample of a study of CD8+CD57+ T cells in acquired aplastic anemia. Each CDR3 protein is one row after TCRdb ran MiXCR on the reads. The sample lists about 160,000 distinct CDR3 sequences; around half were seen once. Sequenced material: sorted CD4+, CD8+, or CD8+CD57+ T cells (not recorded which) from PBMCs. The receptors originated from a human donor with aplastic anemia. The CDR3 runs from the conserved cysteine through the conserved F or W. Fields, in order: V gene, J gene, clone size, D gene, CDR3 DNA, CDR3 protein. D genes are given only for firm matches. A clone size is listed for some rows: how often the clone was seen (once, few, many), or a class if it is expanded.

V gene: TRBV20-1
J gene: TRBJ2-1
clone size: once
D gene: TRBD2
CDR3 DNA: TGCAGTGCTACTGTCACTAGCGCCAACTACAATGAGCAGTTCTTC
CDR3 protein: CSATVTSANYNEQFF

V gene: TRBV7-2
J gene: TRBJ2-3
clone size: many
D gene: TRBD2
CDR3 DNA: TGTGCCAGCAGCCCAGGACTAGCGGGAGATACGCAGTATTTT
CDR3 protein: CASSPGLAGDTQYF

V gene: TRBV30
J gene: TRBJ2-1
clone size: -
D gene: -
CDR3 DNA: TGTGCCTGGAGTGTCCAAGGTATAGATGAGCAGTTCTTC
CDR3 protein: CAWSVQGIDEQFF

V gene: TRBV12-5
J gene: TRBJ2-3
clone size: -
D gene: -
CDR3 DNA: TGTGCTAGTGGTTTGAACCCGCAAGAGACCTATACGCAGTATTTT
CDR3 protein: CASGLNPQETYTQYF

V gene: TRBV7-9
J gene: TRBJ1-1
clone size: -
D gene: -
CDR3 DNA: TGTGCCAGCAGCTCGGCTAGCCCTAACACACAAGCTTTCTTT
CDR3 protein: CASSSASPNTQAFF

V gene: TRBV2
J gene: TRBJ1-5
clone size: few
D gene: TRBD1
CDR3 DNA: TGTGCCAGCACCCCGGACAGGGGAAATCAGCCCCAGCATTTT
CDR3 protein: CASTPDRGNQPQHF

V gene: TRBV3-1
J gene: TRBJ1-5
clone size: many
D gene: -
CDR3 DNA: TGTGCCAGCAGCTCATCAACTCAGGGCCCCCGGCATTTT
CDR3 protein: CASSSSTQGPRHF

V gene: TRBV2
J gene: TRBJ2-3
clone size: -
D gene: -
CDR3 DNA: TGTGCCAGCCCCGGTCAAGGGGGAGAAGGTACGCAGTATTTT
CDR3 protein: CASPGQGGEGTQYF

V gene: TRBV20-1
J gene: TRBJ2-3
clone size: many
D gene: -
CDR3 DNA: TGCAGTGCTAGAGATACGGGAGTAAAGGATACGCAGTATTTT
CDR3 protein: CSARDTGVKDTQYF

V gene: TRBV7-6
J gene: TRBJ2-5
clone size: few
D gene: -
CDR3 DNA: TGTGCCAGCAGCTTAAGAGCGGGCCAAGAGACCCAGTACTTC
CDR3 protein: CASSLRAGQETQYF

V gene: TRBV4-2
J gene: TRBJ2-5
clone size: -
D gene: TRBD2
CDR3 DNA: TGTGCCAGCAGCCAGGGAGCTAGCGGGAACTTTAGAGGGGGTGAGGAGACCCAGTACTTC
CDR3 protein: CASSQGASGNFRGGEETQYF

V gene: TRBV11-1
J gene: TRBJ2-7
clone size: many
D gene: TRBD2
CDR3 DNA: TGTGCCAGCAGTTCCGGGACTAGCGGTTCCTACGAGCAGTACTTC
CDR3 protein: CASSSGTSGSYEQYF

V gene: TRBV27
J gene: TRBJ1-2
clone size: many
D gene: -
CDR3 DNA: TGTGCCAGCAGAGCAGGGACAAACTATGGCTACACCTTC
CDR3 protein: CASRAGTNYGYTF

V gene: TRBV10-3
J gene: TRBJ2-7
clone size: -
D gene: -
CDR3 DNA: TGTGCCAGTACCGCCGGGACAACAACCTACGAGCAGTACTTC
CDR3 protein: CASTAGTTTYEQYF

V gene: TRBV4-3
J gene: TRBJ2-3
clone size: many
D gene: -
CDR3 DNA: TGCGCCAGCAGCCAAGATCAGCGGGGCACAGATACGCAGTATTTT
CDR3 protein: CASSQDQRGTDTQYF

V gene: TRBV15
J gene: TRBJ1-4
clone size: many
D gene: TRBD1
CDR3 DNA: TGTGCCACCAGACAGGACAGGGGGCCTGGTGAAAAACTGTTTTTT
CDR3 protein: CATRQDRGPGEKLFF

V gene: TRBV5-4
J gene: TRBJ2-7
clone size: -
D gene: -
CDR3 DNA: TGTTCCAGCAGCTTGGACCCCCGTCAGCAGTACTTC
CDR3 protein: CSSSLDPRQQYF

V gene: TRBV5-1
J gene: TRBJ2-3
clone size: many
D gene: TRBD2
CDR3 DNA: TGCGCCAGCAGCTCCCTAGCGGGAGGACAGGATACGCAGTATTTT
CDR3 protein: CASSSLAGGQDTQYF

V gene: TRBV2
J gene: TRBJ2-7
clone size: -
D gene: -
CDR3 DNA: TGTGCCAGCAGCCACGGGGTTTCCCGCGAGCAGTACTTC
CDR3 protein: CASSHGVSREQYF

V gene: TRBV9
J gene: TRBJ2-1
clone size: -
D gene: -
CDR3 DNA: TGTGCCAGCAGCGTATTTAGCGGAAGCTCCTACAGTGAGCAGTTCTTC
CDR3 protein: CASSVFSGSSYSEQFF

V gene: TRBV7-2
J gene: TRBJ2-7
clone size: many
D gene: TRBD1
CDR3 DNA: TGTGCCAGCAGCTTAGTGGAGACAGGGGTGTTCGAGCAGTACTTC
CDR3 protein: CASSLVETGVFEQYF

V gene: TRBV11-3
J gene: TRBJ1-2
clone size: -
D gene: -
CDR3 DNA: TGTGCCAGCGGGCGGGACACACTCTATGGCTACACCTTC
CDR3 protein: CASGRDTLYGYTF

V gene: TRBV9
J gene: TRBJ2-7
clone size: -
D gene: -
CDR3 DNA: TGTGCCAGCACCCAAGGCGCCTACTCCTACGAGCAGTACTTC
CDR3 protein: CASTQGAYSYEQYF

V gene: TRBV10-2
J gene: TRBJ1-3
clone size: -
D gene: -
CDR3 DNA: TGTGCCAGCTCACCGGCCAGGGGCAGTGGGACTGGAAACACCATATATTTT
CDR3 protein: CASSPARGSGTGNTIYF

V gene: TRBV19
J gene: TRBJ1-1
clone size: -
D gene: -
CDR3 DNA: TGTGCCAGTAGTCAACCGGGACCCAACACTGAAGCTTTCTTT
CDR3 protein: CASSQPGPNTEAFF

V gene: TRBV20-1
J gene: TRBJ1-1
clone size: many
D gene: TRBD1
CDR3 DNA: TGCAGTGCTATACCAGGGACAGGGGAAGGAACTGAAGCTTTCTTT
CDR3 protein: CSAIPGTGEGTEAFF

V gene: TRBV5-6
J gene: TRBJ2-5
clone size: once
D gene: TRBD1
CDR3 DNA: TGTGCCAGCAGCTTGGCCCGACAGGGTAAAGAGACCCAGTACTTC
CDR3 protein: CASSLARQGKETQYF

V gene: TRBV30
J gene: TRBJ2-7
clone size: -
D gene: TRBD1
CDR3 DNA: TGTGCCTGGAGTGTCGGGACAGGGGGCGGGTACGAGCAGTACTTC
CDR3 protein: CAWSVGTGGGYEQYF

V gene: TRBV5-4
J gene: TRBJ1-2
clone size: once
D gene: TRBD1
CDR3 DNA: TGTGCCAGCAGTTTTACCGGACAGGGAAGGGATGGCTACACCTTC
CDR3 protein: CASSFTGQGRDGYTF

V gene: TRBV7-9
J gene: TRBJ2-5
clone size: -
D gene: TRBD2
CDR3 DNA: TGTGCCAGCAGTCTAGCGGGAGGGAGGAGGGAGACCCAGTACTTC
CDR3 protein: CASSLAGGRRETQYF

V gene: TRBV9
J gene: TRBJ2-7
clone size: many
D gene: -
CDR3 DNA: TGTGCCAGCAGCGTAGAGGTCGGTGCCTACGAGCAGTACTTC
CDR3 protein: CASSVEVGAYEQYF